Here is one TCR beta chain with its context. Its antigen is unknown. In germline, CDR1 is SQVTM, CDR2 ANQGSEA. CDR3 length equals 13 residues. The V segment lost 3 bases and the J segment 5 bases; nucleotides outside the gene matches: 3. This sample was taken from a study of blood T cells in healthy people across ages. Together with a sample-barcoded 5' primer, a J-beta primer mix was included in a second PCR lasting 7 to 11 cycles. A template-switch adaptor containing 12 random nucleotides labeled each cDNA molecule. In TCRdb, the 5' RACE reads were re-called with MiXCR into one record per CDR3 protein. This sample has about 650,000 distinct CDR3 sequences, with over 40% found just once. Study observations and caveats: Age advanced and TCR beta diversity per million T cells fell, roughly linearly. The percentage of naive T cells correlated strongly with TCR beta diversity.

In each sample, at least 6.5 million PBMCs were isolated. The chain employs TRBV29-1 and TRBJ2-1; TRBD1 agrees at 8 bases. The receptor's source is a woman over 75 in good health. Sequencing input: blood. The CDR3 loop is CSVEGQVDNEQFF. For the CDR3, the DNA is TGCAGCGTTGAGGGACAGGTCGACAATGAGCAGTTCTTC.